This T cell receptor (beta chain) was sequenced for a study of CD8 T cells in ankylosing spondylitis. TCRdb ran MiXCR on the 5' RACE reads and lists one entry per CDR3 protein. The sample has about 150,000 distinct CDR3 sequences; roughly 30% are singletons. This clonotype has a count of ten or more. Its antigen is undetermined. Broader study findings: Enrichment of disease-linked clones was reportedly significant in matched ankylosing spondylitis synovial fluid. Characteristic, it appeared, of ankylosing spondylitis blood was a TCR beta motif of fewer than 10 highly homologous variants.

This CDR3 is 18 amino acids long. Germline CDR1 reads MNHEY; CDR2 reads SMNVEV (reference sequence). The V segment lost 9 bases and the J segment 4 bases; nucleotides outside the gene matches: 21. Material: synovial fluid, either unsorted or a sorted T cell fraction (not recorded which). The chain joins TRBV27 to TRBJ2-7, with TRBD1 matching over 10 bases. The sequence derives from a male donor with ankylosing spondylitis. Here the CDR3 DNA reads TGTGCCAGTCTCCCCCTACCGGGACAGGGGAAGGCGCAGTACGAGCAGTACTTC. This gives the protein CASLPLPGQGKAQYEQYF.